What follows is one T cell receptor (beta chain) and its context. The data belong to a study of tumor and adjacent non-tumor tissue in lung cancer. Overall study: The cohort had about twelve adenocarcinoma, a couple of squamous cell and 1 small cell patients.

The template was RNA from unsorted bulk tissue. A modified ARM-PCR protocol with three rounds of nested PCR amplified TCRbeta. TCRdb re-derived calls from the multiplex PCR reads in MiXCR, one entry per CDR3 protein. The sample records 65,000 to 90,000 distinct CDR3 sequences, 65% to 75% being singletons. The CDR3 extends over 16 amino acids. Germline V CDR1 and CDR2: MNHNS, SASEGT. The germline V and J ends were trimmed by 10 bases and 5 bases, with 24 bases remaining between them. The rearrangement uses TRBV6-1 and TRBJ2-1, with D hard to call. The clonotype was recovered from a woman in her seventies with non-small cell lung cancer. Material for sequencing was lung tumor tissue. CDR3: CANILRAFQLHNEQFF. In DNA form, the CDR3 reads TGTGCCAACATTTTACGGGCCTTCCAACTCCACAATGAGCAGTTCTTC.